A selection of T cell receptor beta chains follows, all from one sample in a study of a mutant IDH1 vaccine in newly diagnosed glioma. These receptors have no known antigen. Sequencing was performed with immunoSEQ multiplex PCR; in TCRdb, only in-frame clones are kept and a portion is missing. The repertoire includes about 59,000 clones, about nine tenths of them detected once, and around 4.4% sits in the top ten. The source material was PBMCs, sampled from a glioma patient whose treatment included an IDH1 peptide vaccine. The source of these receptors is a woman aged 40 to 55 with glioma. The CDR3 runs from the conserved cysteine through the conserved F or W. The D gene is left open where the match is weak. Where a row states a size, it is once, few, many or the class of an expanded clone; other rows omit it.

-,12,TRBV10-3,TRBJ1-1,-,CAISDAGIEAFF,TGTGCCATCAGTGACGCGGGGATTGAAGCTTTCTTT
-,15,TRBV2,TRBJ2-2,-,CASSGSAGNTGELFF,TGTGCCAGCAGTGGTAGCGCAGGGAACACCGGGGAGCTGTTTTTT
TRBD1,14,TRBV19,TRBJ1-4,-,CASSRRTGGEKLFF,TGTGCCAGTAGTAGGCGGACAGGGGGTGAAAAACTGTTTTTT
TRBD1,15,TRBV6-5,TRBJ2-3,-,CASSTTGGGADTQYF,TGTGCCAGCAGTACGACAGGGGGCGGGGCAGATACGCAGTATTTT
-,13,TRBV7-7,TRBJ2-5,-,CASSGLLQETQYF,TGTGCTAGCAGCGGACTACTCCAAGAGACCCAGTACTTC
-,18,TRBV15,TRBJ1-3,-,CATSSHVQTRYSGNTIYF,TGTGCCACCAGCAGCCACGTGCAGACTAGATACTCTGGAAACACCATATATTTT
-,16,TRBV11-3,TRBJ1-2,once,CASSQPTARGTYGYTF,TGTGCCAGCAGCCAACCAACGGCCCGGGGTACCTATGGCTACACCTTC
TRBD1,17,TRBV27,TRBJ1-1,-,CASSFLGTGRRGTEAFF,TGTGCCAGCAGTTTTTTGGGGACAGGACGTAGGGGCACTGAAGCTTTCTTT
-,15,TRBV6-1,TRBJ1-2,-,CASSDSGSLNYGYTF,TGTGCCAGCAGTGATTCCGGGTCACTTAACTATGGCTACACCTTC
TRBD2,14,TRBV6-5,TRBJ2-7,-,CASRWTSSTFEQYF,TGTGCCAGCAGATGGACTAGTAGTACGTTCGAGCAGTACTTC
-,15,TRBV6-6,TRBJ1-2,-,CASLNDGQTNYGYTF,TGTGCCAGCCTGAACGATGGGCAGACTAACTATGGCTACACCTTC
-,11,TRBV28,TRBJ1-1,-,CASSSPTEAFF,TGTGCCAGCAGTTCCCCCACTGAAGCTTTCTTT
-,17,TRBV7-6,TRBJ1-1,-,CASSLALQGRMNTEAFF,TGTGCCAGCAGCTTAGCTCTTCAGGGCAGAATGAACACTGAAGCTTTCTTT
-,15,TRBV9,TRBJ1-3,-,CASSVAPGLESTIYF,TGTGCCAGCAGCGTAGCTCCCGGACTGGAAAGCACCATATATTTT
-,14,TRBV5-6,TRBJ1-2,-,CASSLVANPYGYTF,TGTGCCAGCAGCTTGGTGGCAAACCCCTATGGCTACACCTTC
-,13,TRBV29-1,TRBJ1-1,-,CSAKRGLNTEAFF,TGCAGCGCCAAAAGGGGGTTGAACACTGAAGCTTTCTTT
-,13,TRBV10-1,TRBJ1-1,once,CATLQRADTEAFF,TGCGCCACCCTCCAGAGGGCAGACACTGAAGCTTTCTTT
-,16,TRBV30,TRBJ1-3,-,CAWSLAGASRRNTIYF,TGTGCCTGGAGTTTGGCAGGAGCCTCCCGAAGAAACACCATATATTTT
-,10,TRBV6-5,TRBJ2-7,-,CASTQREQYF,TGTGCCAGCACACAAAGGGAGCAGTACTTC
TRBD2,15,TRBV30,TRBJ2-4,-,CAWSVGGGAKNIQYF,TGTGCCTGGAGTGTAGGCGGGGGAGCCAAAAACATTCAGTACTTC
TRBD2,14,TRBV2,TRBJ2-4,few,CASSAPLGGIIQYF,TGTGCCAGCAGTGCCCCTCTGGGGGGGATCATTCAGTACTTC
-,11,TRBV19,TRBJ1-2,-,CASRQTYGYTF,TGTGCCAGTAGACAGACCTATGGCTACACCTTC
TRBD1,15,TRBV4-3,TRBJ1-1,-,CASSQDQGADTEAFF,TGCGCCAGCAGCCAAGATCAGGGGGCCGACACTGAAGCTTTCTTT
-,14,TRBV6-6,TRBJ2-7,-,CASQWSGPNYEQYF,TGTGCCAGCCAGTGGAGCGGACCTAACTACGAGCAGTACTTC
-,15,TRBV4-1,TRBJ1-5,few,CASSQDWISNQPQHF,TGCGCCAGCAGCCAGGACTGGATAAGCAATCAGCCCCAGCATTTT
-,18,TRBV4-3,TRBJ1-4,-,CASSQDLRTILSNEKLFF,TGCGCCAGCAGCCAAGATTTGAGAACCATTCTTTCAAATGAAAAACTGTTTTTT
-,15,TRBV19,TRBJ1-1,few,CASSPRQTGYTEAFF,TGTGCCAGTAGTCCGCGCCAAACAGGGTACACTGAAGCTTTCTTT
-,16,TRBV4-2,TRBJ1-3,-,CASSQDTQIRGNTIYF,TGTGCCAGCAGCCAAGATACACAGATCCGCGGAAACACCATATATTTT
TRBD2,14,TRBV2,TRBJ2-1,-,CASRPGLADIEQFF,TGTGCCAGCAGGCCGGGACTAGCGGATATTGAGCAGTTCTTC
TRBD1,18,TRBV25-1,TRBJ1-5,-,CASSVMGRRTGGYQPQHF,TGTGCCAGCAGTGTCATGGGCCGCCGGACAGGGGGGTATCAGCCCCAGCATTTT
-,12,TRBV29-1,TRBJ1-3,once,CSARDSGNTIYF,TGCAGCGCTAGAGACTCTGGAAACACCATATATTTT
TRBD1,15,TRBV7-9,TRBJ1-4,-,CASSLIGTGREKLFF,TGTGCCAGCAGCTTAATCGGGACAGGGAGGGAAAAACTGTTTTTT
-,15,TRBV15,TRBJ2-2,once,CATSREGGNTGELFF,TGTGCCACCAGCAGAGAGGGCGGGAACACCGGGGAGCTGTTTTTT
TRBD2,16,TRBV25-1,TRBJ2-5,-,CASSEYGGGARETQYF,TGTGCCAGCAGTGAATATGGCGGGGGGGCCCGGGAGACCCAGTACTTC
-,17,TRBV2,TRBJ2-4,-,CASSEALKGLGKNIQYF,TGTGCCAGCAGTGAAGCGCTAAAGGGCCTGGGCAAAAACATTCAGTACTTC
TRBD1,16,TRBV18,TRBJ1-2,-,CASSPVQGTANYGYTF,TGTGCCAGCTCACCAGTACAGGGGACAGCTAACTATGGCTACACCTTC
TRBD1,16,TRBV2,TRBJ2-7,-,CASSYHTGGYAYEQYF,TGTGCCAGCAGTTACCACACAGGGGGCTATGCCTACGAGCAGTACTTC
-,15,TRBV29-1,TRBJ1-2,-,CSVTKSGLRNYGYTF,TGCAGCGTCACTAAGTCAGGGCTACGTAACTATGGCTACACCTTC
-,20,TRBV2,TRBJ1-3,-,CASSVRSLRDGHRSGNTIYF,TGTGCCAGCAGTGTACGGAGTCTGCGGGACGGGCATAGGTCTGGAAACACCATATATTTT
-,16,TRBV5-1,TRBJ2-3,-,CASSLSGERGTDTQYF,TGCGCCAGCAGCTTGAGTGGGGAAAGGGGCACAGATACGCAGTATTTT
-,14,TRBV5-1,TRBJ1-4,-,CASSSQGINEKLFF,TGCGCCAGCAGCTCGCAGGGTATTAATGAAAAACTGTTTTTT
-,15,TRBV2,TRBJ1-5,-,CASQPVGTRNQPQHF,TGTGCCAGCCAGCCCGTCGGGACCCGCAATCAGCCCCAGCATTTT
-,15,TRBV6-5,TRBJ1-4,-,CASSVRGSANEKLFF,TGTGCCAGCAGTGTCAGGGGAAGCGCCAATGAAAAACTGTTTTTT
-,19,TRBV5-1,TRBJ2-3,-,CASSLRPSAALLLTDTQYF,TGCGCCAGCAGCTTGCGCCCTAGCGCTGCCCTACTGCTCACAGATACGCAGTATTTT
-,16,TRBV27,TRBJ1-2,-,CASSPAGGLDLDGYTF,TGTGCCAGCAGTCCTGCGGGGGGCTTGGATCTTGATGGCTACACCTTC